This TCR beta chain is from a study of blood T cell repertoires in COVID-19. Study overall: Samples taken during acute and convalescent COVID-19 were collected in the United States, Italy and Spain. PBMCs, B-cell-depleted T cells, or T cells provided the cDNA or gDNA that made up the material.

In the authors' methods: Using reference gene primer amplification, nucleated cell counts were estimated. TCRdb keeps only in-frame clones here, not all; method: immunoSEQ multiplex PCR. The V and J calls and clone size are taken from that table; D and trimming were inferred from the DNA. The sample carries about 210,000 clones, 83% recorded once. The CDR3 runs to 13 residues. Germline-derived CDR1 and CDR2 are LNHNV and YYDKDF (reference sequence). Trimming took 5 bases from V and 3 from J, leaving 11 bases between them. The sequenced sample consisted of peripheral blood. The TCR originated in a woman aged 40 to 49 with active or convalescent COVID-19. The chain recombines TRBV15 with TRBJ2-7; possibly TRBD1 for D (5 bases). DNA for the CDR3: TGTGCCACCAGCTGGCCAGGGTACTACGAGCAGTACTTC. This codes for CATSWPGYYEQYF.